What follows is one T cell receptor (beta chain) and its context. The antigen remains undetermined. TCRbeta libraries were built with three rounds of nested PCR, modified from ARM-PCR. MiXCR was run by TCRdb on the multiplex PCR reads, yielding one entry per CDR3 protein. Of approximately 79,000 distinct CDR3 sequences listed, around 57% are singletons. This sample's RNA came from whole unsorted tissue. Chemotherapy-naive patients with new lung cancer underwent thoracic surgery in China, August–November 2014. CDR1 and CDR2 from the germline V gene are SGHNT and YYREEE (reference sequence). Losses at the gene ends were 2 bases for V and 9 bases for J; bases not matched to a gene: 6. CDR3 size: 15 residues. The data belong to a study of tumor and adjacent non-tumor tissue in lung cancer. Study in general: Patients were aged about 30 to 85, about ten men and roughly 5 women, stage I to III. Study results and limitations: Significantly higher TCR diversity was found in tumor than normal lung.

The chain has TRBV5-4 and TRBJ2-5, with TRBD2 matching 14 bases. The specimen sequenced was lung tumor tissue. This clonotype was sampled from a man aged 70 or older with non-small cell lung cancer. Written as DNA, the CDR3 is TGTGCCAGCAGCTTACGGACTAGCGGGGGGCAGGCCCAGTACTTC. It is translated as CASSLRTSGGQAQYF. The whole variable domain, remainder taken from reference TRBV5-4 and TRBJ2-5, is ETGVTQSPTHLIKTRGQQVTLRCSSQSGHNTVSWYQQALGQGPQFIFQYYREEENGRGNFPPRFSGLQFPNYSSELNVNALELDDSALYLCASSLRTSGGQAQYFGPGTRLLVL.